The T cell receptor (beta chain) described here comes from a study of blood T cell repertoires in COVID-19. For the study at large: Spain, Italy and the United States supplied samples that represented acute and convalescent COVID-19.

Only a few counts were recorded for this clone. Only in-frame clones appear in the TCRdb table, and some are missing; sequencing was by immunoSEQ multiplex PCR. There are around 56,000 clones in the sample; under 85% occur only once, and 3.2% lies in the top ten. The CDR3 loop spans 12 amino acids. Germline V CDR1 and CDR2: SGHAT, FQNNGV. Trimming took off 6 bases at V and 6 bases at J, with 11 bases between the two ends. Material for sequencing was peripheral blood. This chain joins TRBV11-2 and TRBJ1-2, with D uncertain. The sequence was collected from a man in his 60s with acute or convalescent COVID-19. For the CDR3, the DNA is TGTGCCAGCAGTCGAGGGTTTAATGGCTACACCTTC. Residues: CASSRGFNGYTF.